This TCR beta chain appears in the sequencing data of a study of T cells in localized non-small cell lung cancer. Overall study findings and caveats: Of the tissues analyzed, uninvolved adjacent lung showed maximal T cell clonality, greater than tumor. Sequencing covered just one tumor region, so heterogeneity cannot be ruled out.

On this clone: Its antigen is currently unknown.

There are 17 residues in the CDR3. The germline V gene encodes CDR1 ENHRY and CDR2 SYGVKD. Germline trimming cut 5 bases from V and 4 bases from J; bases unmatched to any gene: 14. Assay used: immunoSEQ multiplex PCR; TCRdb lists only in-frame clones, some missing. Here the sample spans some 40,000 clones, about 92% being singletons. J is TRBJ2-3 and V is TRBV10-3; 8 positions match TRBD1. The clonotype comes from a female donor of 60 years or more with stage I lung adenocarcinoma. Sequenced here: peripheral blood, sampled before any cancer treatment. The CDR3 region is CAISTSRQGITADTQYF. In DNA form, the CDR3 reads TGTGCCATCAGTACCAGTCGACAGGGGATAACGGCAGATACGCAGTATTTT.